A single sample gave rise to the 21 T cell receptor beta chains below, sequenced in a study of T cell repertoires in cytomegalovirus infection. TCRdb re-called the reads through MiXCR, storing one row per CDR3 protein. Altogether 250,000 to 300,000 distinct CDR3 sequences are present, roughly 26% being singletons, with the ten largest covering around 13%. The source material was PBMCs. Receptors were obtained from a human donor in good health (CMV status not recorded). Some clones in this sample may be carry-over from other donors' samples.

The rearrangement joins TRBV7-2 to TRBJ1-6, with D perhaps matching TRBD1 (6 bases). The ends were cut back, 5 bases at V and 8 bases at J, with 16 bases in the middle. CDR3 length: 15 residues. Per the germline V gene, CDR1 is SGHTA and CDR2 is FQGNSA. The CDR3 region is CASSRFRGTDSPLHF. DNA for the CDR3: TGTGCCAGCAGCCGGTTCAGGGGTACTGATTCACCCCTCCACTTT.

This clonotype occurred a few times. The V call is TRBV12-3 or TRBV12-4, the J call TRBJ2-1, with a tentative D call TRBD1 (7 bases). The CDR3 covers 13 residues. The V end was cut by 5 bases, the J end by 9 bases, with 14 bases between. For the CDR3, the DNA is TGTGCCAGCAGTCTAAGGAGGGGGCCTGAGCAGTTCTTC. It yields the protein CASSLRRGPEQFF.

This clonotype is medium-sized within its sample. The chain has TRBV7-2 and TRBJ2-6; TRBD2 might be the D (5 bases). CDR3 length equals 17 residues. The germline V and J ends were trimmed by 0 bases and 0 bases, with 9 bases remaining between them. Germline V gene data show CDR1 as SGHTA and CDR2 as FQGNSA. The CDR3 sequence: CASSLAERVSGANVLTF. The CDR3 DNA reads TGTGCCAGCAGCTTAGCGGAGAGGGTCTCTGGGGCCAACGTCCTGACTTTC. Combining the CDR3 with reference TRBV7-2 and TRBJ2-6 gives the whole variable domain GAGVSQSPSNKVTEKGKDVELRCDPISGHTALYWYRQSLGQGLEFLIYFQGNSAPDKSGLPSDRFSAERTGGSVSTLTIQRTQQEDSAVYLCASSLAERVSGANVLTFGAGSRLTVL.

V usage is TRBV11-2 and J usage is TRBJ2-2, with D tentatively TRBD1 or TRBD2 (6 bases each). Germline values: CDR1 SGHAT, CDR2 FQNNGV. Trimming took 11 bases from V and 1 from J, leaving 11 bases between them. The CDR3 length is 13 residues. This CDR3 reads CAGGRLNTGELFF. CDR3 DNA sequence: TGTGCCGGGGGGCGGTTGAACACCGGGGAGCTGTTTTTT.

The gene calls are TRBV5-6 and TRBJ1-5, with no clear D. This CDR3 region has 14 residues. The V end lost 1 base, the J end lost 4 bases, and 9 bases lay between the germline ends. Per the germline V gene, CDR1 is SGHDT and CDR2 is YYEEEE. The CDR3 region is CASSLKMRNQPQHF. The CDR3, as DNA: TGTGCCAGCAGCTTGAAGATGAGAAATCAGCCCCAGCATTTT. Using reference TRBV5-6 and TRBJ1-5 for the parts outside the CDR3, the full variable domain is DAGVTQSPTHLIKTRGQQVTLRCSPKSGHDTVSWYQQALGQGPQFIFQYYEEEERQRGNFPDRFSGHQFPNYSSELNVNALLLGDSALYLCASSLKMRNQPQHFGDGTRLSIL.

On this clonotype itself: A much larger clonotype is one base distant, so this may be a read error. This chain uses TRBV6-4 with TRBJ1-1; maybe TRBD1 (5 bases). V was shortened by 4 bases and J by 4 bases, with 10 bases between the two germline ends. The CDR3 runs 13 residues. The germline gives CDR1 MRHNA, CDR2 SNTAGT. The chain's CDR3 is CASSVREGTEAFF. CDR3 bases: TGTGCCAGCAGTGTCAGGGAGGGCACTGAAGCTTTCTTT.

This clonotype was counted between two and nine times. J is TRBJ2-7 and V is TRBV29-1; D may be TRBD1 or TRBD2 (5 bases each). The CDR3 has 14 amino acids. Trimming shortened V by 6 bases and J by 0 bases, and 15 bases separated the two germline ends. Germline CDR1 and CDR2: SQVTM and ANQGSEA. The CDR3 nucleotides are TGCAGCGTGGTCGTCCGGGGCAGCTCCTACGAGCAGTACTTC. Translation gives CSVVVRGSSYEQYF.

This clonotype showed up many times. The V call is TRBV29-1, the J call TRBJ2-1; D is perhaps TRBD1 or TRBD2 (5 bases each). The CDR3 sequence is 15 residues long. Deletions cut 4 bases from V and 4 bases from J, with 17 bases between. The germline V gene has CDR1 SQVTM and CDR2 ANQGSEA. The CDR3 DNA reads as TGCAGCGTTGGACCGGGACCTGGGGGTTACAATGAGCAGTTCTTC. Translating gives CSVGPGPGGYNEQFF.

V and J are TRBV6-1 and TRBJ1-3; possibly TRBD1 for D (6 bases). CDR1 is MNHNS and CDR2 is SASEGT in the germline V gene. The CDR3 is made up of 14 amino acids. V was clipped by 7 bases and J by 4 bases, with 14 bases between them. The DNA for the CDR3 is TGTGCCAGCAACACAGGGTTCGTCGGAAACACCATATATTTT. This translates into CASNTGFVGNTIYF.

This clonotype was seen at least ten times. The chain joins TRBV7-2 to TRBJ1-1; D might be TRBD1 (5 bases). The germline V and J ends were trimmed by 7 bases and 2 bases, with 20 bases remaining between them. Germline CDR1 SGHTA, CDR2 FQGNSA. The CDR3 runs to 16 residues. The CDR3, as DNA: TGTGCCAGCACCGAGGTTGGGACCGAATTAAACACTGAAGCTTTCTTT. Amino acids: CASTEVGTELNTEAFF.

The rearrangement joins TRBV20-1 to TRBJ2-3; D is possibly TRBD2 (6 bases). This CDR3 has 13 residues. Germline-derived CDR1 and CDR2 are DFQATT and SNEGSKA (reference sequence). In DNA, the CDR3 is TGCGTCGTTCCCGGGACTAGCACAGATACGCAGTATTTT. Amino acids: CVVPGTSTDTQYF.

The J gene is TRBJ1-1, the V gene TRBV23-1; 12 nucleotides align to TRBD1. TRBV23-1 is an ORF; its function is uncertain. V lost 0 bases and J lost 6; bases outside the gene matches: 14. The CDR3 has 19 amino acids. The CDR3 nucleotides are TGCGCCAGCAGTCAATCGGGACAGGGGGCTGATGGCTTAATGGCTGAAGCTTTCTTT. Its translation: CASSQSGQGADGLMAEAFF.

The rearrangement uses TRBV28 and TRBJ2-7, with no clear D. This CDR3 contains 12 residues. CDR1 MDHEN and CDR2 SYDVKM come from the germline V gene. V dropped 3 bases and J dropped 0 bases, with 3 bases sitting between them. The CDR3 protein is CASSFLSYEQYF. CDR3 DNA sequence: TGTGCCAGCAGTTTCCTCTCCTACGAGCAGTACTTC.

V is TRBV24-1 and J is TRBJ1-5; 10 bases are shared with TRBD1. Unmatched junction bases numbered 3, after V lost 3 bases and J lost 2 bases. This CDR3 has 16 amino acids. Germline CDR1 reads KGHDR; CDR2 reads SFDVKD. CDR3 coding DNA: TGTGCCACCAGTGATGCCGGGACAGGGGGCAATCAGCCCCAGCATTTT. The encoded protein is CATSDAGTGGNQPQHF.

The gene calls are TRBV6-2 or TRBV6-3 and TRBJ1-5; D is undetermined. V was pared by 4 bases and J by 5 bases, with 6 bases between. Germline-derived CDR1 and CDR2 are MNHEY and SVGEGT. The CDR3 has 12 residues. The CDR3 reads CASSLWYQPQHF. The CDR3 DNA follows: TGTGCCAGCAGTTTGTGGTATCAGCCCCAGCATTTT.

This clonotype appeared a few times. The chain combines TRBV28 with TRBJ1-2; D is possibly TRBD1 (6 bases). The CDR3 contains 16 residues. Germline V CDR1 and CDR2: MDHEN, SYDVKM. V lost 6 bases and J lost 4, with 21 bases in between. As DNA, the CDR3 is TGTGCCAGCAGATCCACTCTTGGCCGGACAGTCTATGGCTACACCTTC. As protein: CASRSTLGRTVYGYTF.

This clonotype was seen ten or more times. This chain uses TRBV7-2 with TRBJ2-5; 11 bases map to TRBD2. The V gene end was trimmed by 5 bases and the J gene end by 3 bases; junction bases not matched to a gene: 11. Germline values: CDR1 SGHTA, CDR2 FQGNSA. This CDR3 spans 17 amino acids. CDR3 protein: CASSPPGLADGEETQYF. Here the CDR3 DNA reads TGTGCCAGCAGCCCTCCGGGACTAGCGGATGGGGAAGAGACCCAGTACTTC.

This clonotype showed up many times. This chain joins TRBV6-5 and TRBJ2-7; TRBD1 matches 7 bases. Germline CDR1 MNHEY, CDR2 SVGAGI. J gave up 4 bases and V 6 bases, and 6 bases lay outside the gene matches. The CDR3 has 13 amino acids. The CDR3 reads CASRKTGRYEQYF. CDR3 bases: TGTGCCAGCAGAAAGACAGGGAGATACGAGCAGTACTTC.

This clonotype was counted many times. The chain links TRBV5-5 to TRBJ2-3; D uncertain. V lost 2 bases and J lost 1, with 11 bases in between. The germline CDR1 and CDR2 sequences are SGHKS and YYEKEE (reference sequence). This CDR3 has 15 amino acids. In nucleotides, the CDR3 is TGTGCCAGCAGCTTATTCCGAGGCCGCACAGATACGCAGTATTTT. Translation gives CASSLFRGRTDTQYF.

This clonotype was seen a handful of times. The rearrangement uses TRBV19 and TRBJ2-6; D is unresolved. Germline CDR1 is LNHDA and CDR2 is SQIVND (reference sequence). The CDR3 is 15 residues long. V gave up 6 bases and J gave up 4 bases, with 13 bases separating them. In nucleotides, the CDR3 is TGTGCCAGTAGCCTTCTAAGTGCCGGGGCCAACGTCCTGACTTTC. Translated, it gives CASSLLSAGANVLTF.

The V gene is TRBV19, the J gene TRBJ1-1, with no clear D. CDR3 length equals 15 residues. Trimming removed 3 bases at V and 1 base at J, with 12 bases between. Germline V lookup: CDR1 LNHDA, CDR2 SQIVND (reference sequence). The CDR3 protein is CASSIQAGQNTEAFF. The DNA for the CDR3 is TGTGCCAGTAGTATCCAGGCAGGCCAGAACACTGAAGCTTTCTTT.